This T cell receptor beta chain stems from a study of cytomegalovirus exposure and HLA in healthy donors. Worth noting for this clone: Its antigen is not known.

Study-wide findings and caveats: Overall, approximately 150 TCR beta chains were annotated as cytomegalovirus-associated. A few chains linked to CMV were shown in vitro to be specific for CMV antigens. Reportedly, diagnosis of cytomegalovirus status by the classifier showed high specificity and sensitivity.

The length of the CDR3 is 14 residues. Donors were drawn from the approximately 120-subject validation cohort, separate from the roughly 670-subject first cohort. Here immunoSEQ multiplex PCR was the method, and the copy in TCRdb shows in-frame clones only, minus some. The sample has some 130,000 clones; 70% to 85% are singletons. The sequence was obtained from a man aged 30-40 years in good health and CMV-seropositive. The chain combines TRBV12-1 with TRBJ2-5; TRBD2, the D gene given by the table, was not confirmed from the DNA. TRBV12-1 is recorded as a pseudogene. Specimen: PBMCs. CDR3 nucleotides: TGTGCCAGCAGCTTAAAGACTGCCCAAGAGACCCAGTACTTC. Protein product: CASSLKTAQETQYF.